What follows are 11 T cell receptor beta chains derived from one specimen sequenced in a study of monozygotic twins with inflammatory bowel disease. With the 5' RACE reads reprocessed, TCRdb shows one record per CDR3 protein and no DNA. The table lists approximately 200,000 distinct CDR3 sequences, with 6% to 9% in the top ten. The sample taken for sequencing was blood. These receptors were obtained from a human donor with ulcerative colitis or Crohn's disease, or a healthy co-twin of an affected twin (not recorded which).

CDR3 in amino acids: CASSVASDGSTDTQYF. The chain is built from TRBV9 and TRBJ2-3. Germline V gives CDR1 SGDLS, CDR2 YYNGEE. The CDR3 consists of 16 residues.

The V call is TRBV5-1, the J call TRBJ2-3. The CDR3 extends over 12 amino acids. Germline loops: CDR1 SGHRS, CDR2 YFSETQ. The CDR3 is CASIGSTDTQYF.

V gene TRBV5-1 combines with J gene TRBJ2-1; TCRdb selects TRBD2, and the lack of DNA leaves this call unchecked. Germline V lookup: CDR1 SGHRS, CDR2 YFSETQ. This CDR3 is built from 15 residues. The CDR3 here is CASKTGTSPYNEQFF.

The genes are TRBV6-2 or TRBV6-3 and TRBJ1-2; as DNA is missing, the TRBD1 call by TCRdb cannot be tested. This CDR3 contains 13 residues. The germline V gene encodes CDR1 MNHEY and CDR2 SVGEGT. The CDR3 is CASSPTGDEGYTF.

The V call is TRBV5-1, the J call TRBJ2-7; TCRdb outputs TRBD2, but without DNA this stays unchecked. The CDR3 length is 15 residues. CDR1 and CDR2 from the germline V gene are SGHRS and YFSETQ. The CDR3 protein is CASSARGGPSYEQYF.

The rearrangement links TRBV7-2 to TRBJ2-3; TCRdb lists TRBD2, though no DNA is available to test this call. The germline gives CDR1 SGHTA, CDR2 FQGNSA. The CDR3 spans 14 residues. This chain's CDR3 is CASSSSGSGDTQYF.

This sequence joins TRBV7-2 and TRBJ2-1; TCRdb's D call, TRBD1, is unchecked because there is no DNA. In germline, CDR1 is SGHTA, CDR2 FQGNSA. The CDR3 sequence is 13 residues long. The CDR3 region is CASSSGAYNEQFF. Full variable domain (remainder filled in from reference TRBV7-2 and TRBJ2-1): GAGVSQSPSNKVTEKGKDVELRCDPISGHTALYWYRQSLGQGLEFLIYFQGNSAPDKSGLPSDRFSAERTGGSVSTLTIQRTQQEDSAVYLCASSSGAYNEQFFGPGTRLTVL.

CDR3 region: CASSSPGQGPKETQYF. The genes are TRBV5-4 and TRBJ2-5; the D call from TCRdb, TRBD1, cannot be confirmed without DNA. CDR3 length equals 16 residues. Germline CDR1 is SGHNT and CDR2 is YYREEE (reference sequence).

The rearrangement joins TRBV27 to TRBJ2-7; the D call from TCRdb, TRBD1, cannot be confirmed without DNA. This CDR3 has 16 amino acids. CDR1 MNHEY and CDR2 SMNVEV come from the germline V gene (reference sequence). CDR3 amino acids: CASSLTVGTVPYEQYF.

J is TRBJ2-1 and V is TRBV20-1; TCRdb returns TRBD2, unconfirmable since there is no DNA. Germline V lookup: CDR1 DFQATT, CDR2 SNEGSKA (reference sequence). The CDR3 sequence is 14 residues long. The CDR3: CSASVYANYNEQFF.

V and J are TRBV5-4 and TRBJ2-7. This CDR3 has 13 residues. Germline V gene data show CDR1 as SGHNT and CDR2 as YYREEE (reference sequence). CDR3 sequence reads: CASSWGPAYEQYF.